This T cell receptor (beta chain) was identified in a study of patients and donors after allogeneic stem cell transplantation. TCRdb ran MiXCR on the RT-PCR reads and lists one entry per CDR3 protein. The table includes 920,000 or so distinct CDR3 sequences, more than 15% detected once. Between the trimmed V and J ends, which lost 6 bases and 1 base, there was a span of 12 bases. The CDR3 spans 15 residues. Sequenced sample: blood, either unsorted or a sorted T cell fraction (not recorded which). The sequence came from a human donor who was either an allogeneic HSCT recipient or a stem cell or donor lymphocyte infusion donor (not recorded which). It is not recorded whose cells these are; they may come from a transplant donor. The chain is built from TRBV12-3 or TRBV12-4 and TRBJ1-4; D gene uncertain. CDR3 bases: TGTGCCAGCAGCAAAGACGGCAAAACTAATGAAAAACTGTTTTTT. Protein product: CASSKDGKTNEKLFF.